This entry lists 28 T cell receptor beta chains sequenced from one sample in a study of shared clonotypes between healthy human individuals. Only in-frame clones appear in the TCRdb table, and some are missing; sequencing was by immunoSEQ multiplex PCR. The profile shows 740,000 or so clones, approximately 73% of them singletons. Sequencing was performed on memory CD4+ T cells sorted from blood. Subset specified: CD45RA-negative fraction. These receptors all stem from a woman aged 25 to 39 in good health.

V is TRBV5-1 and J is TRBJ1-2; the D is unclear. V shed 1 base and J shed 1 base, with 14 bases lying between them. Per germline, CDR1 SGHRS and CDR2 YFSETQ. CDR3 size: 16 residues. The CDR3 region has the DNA TGCGCCAGCAGCTTGAACGCGAGAGCTAGTAACTATGGCTACACCTTC. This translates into CASSLNARASNYGYTF.

The CDR3 sequence is CASSGDRPNEKLFF. CDR3 nucleotide sequence: TGTGCCAGCAGCGGGGACAGACCTAATGAAAAACTGTTTTTT. J is TRBJ1-4 and V is TRBV21-1; the table's D call, TRBD1, has no DNA check behind it. TRBV21-1 is a known pseudogene. This CDR3 is 14 amino acids long.

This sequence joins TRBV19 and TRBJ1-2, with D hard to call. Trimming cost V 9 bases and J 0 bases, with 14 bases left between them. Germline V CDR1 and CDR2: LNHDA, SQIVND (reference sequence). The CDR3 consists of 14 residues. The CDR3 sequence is CASKQRFPNYGYTF. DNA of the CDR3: TGTGCCAGCAAGCAACGGTTTCCTAACTATGGCTACACCTTC.

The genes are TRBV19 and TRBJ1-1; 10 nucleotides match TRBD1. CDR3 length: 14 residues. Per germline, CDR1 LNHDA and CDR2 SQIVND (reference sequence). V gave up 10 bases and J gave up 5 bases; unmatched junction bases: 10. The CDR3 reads CATAGTGDRTEAFF. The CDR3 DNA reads TGTGCCACCGCCGGGACAGGGGATAGAACTGAAGCTTTCTTT.

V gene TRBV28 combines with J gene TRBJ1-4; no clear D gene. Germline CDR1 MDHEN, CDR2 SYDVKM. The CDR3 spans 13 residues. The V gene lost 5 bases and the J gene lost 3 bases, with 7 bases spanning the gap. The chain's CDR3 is CASSKRANEKLFF. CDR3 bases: TGTGCCAGCAGTAAGAGGGCTAATGAAAAACTGTTTTTT.

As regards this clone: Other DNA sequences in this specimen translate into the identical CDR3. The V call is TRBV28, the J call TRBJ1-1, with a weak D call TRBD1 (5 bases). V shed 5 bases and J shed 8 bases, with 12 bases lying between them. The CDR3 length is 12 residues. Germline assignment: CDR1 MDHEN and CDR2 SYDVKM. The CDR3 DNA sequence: TGTGCCAGCAGTAGAGAGGGGACCGAAGCTTTCTTT. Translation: CASSREGTEAFF. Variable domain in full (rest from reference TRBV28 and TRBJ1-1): DVKVTQSSRYLVKRTGEKVFLECVQDMDHENMFWYRQDPGLGLRLIYFSYDVKMKEKGDIPEGYSVSREKKERFSLILESASTNQTSMYLCASSREGTEAFFGQGTRLTVV.

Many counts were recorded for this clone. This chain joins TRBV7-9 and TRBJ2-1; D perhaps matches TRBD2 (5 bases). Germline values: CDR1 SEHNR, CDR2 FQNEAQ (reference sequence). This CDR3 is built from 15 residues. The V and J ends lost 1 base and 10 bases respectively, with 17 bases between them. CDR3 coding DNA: TGTGCCAGCAGCTTAGGATTAGCGCCAAGCACGGAGCAGTTCTTC. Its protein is CASSLGLAPSTEQFF.

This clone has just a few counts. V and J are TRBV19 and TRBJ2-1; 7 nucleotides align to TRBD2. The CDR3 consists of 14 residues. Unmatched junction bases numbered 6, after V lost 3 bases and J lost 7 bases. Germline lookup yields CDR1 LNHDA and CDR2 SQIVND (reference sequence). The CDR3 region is CASSMREFSNEQFF. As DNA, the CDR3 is TGTGCCAGTAGTATGCGGGAGTTCTCTAATGAGCAGTTCTTC.

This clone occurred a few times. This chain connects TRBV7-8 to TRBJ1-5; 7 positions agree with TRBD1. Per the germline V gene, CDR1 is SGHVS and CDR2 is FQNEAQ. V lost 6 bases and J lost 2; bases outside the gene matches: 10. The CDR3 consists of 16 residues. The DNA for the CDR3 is TGTGCCAGCAGTACAGAGGGGGCTTGGGGCAATCAGCCCCAGCATTTT. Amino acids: CASSTEGAWGNQPQHF.

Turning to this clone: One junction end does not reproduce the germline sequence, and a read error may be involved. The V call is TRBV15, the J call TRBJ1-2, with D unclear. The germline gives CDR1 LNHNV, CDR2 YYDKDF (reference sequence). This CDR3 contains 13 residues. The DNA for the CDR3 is TGTGCCACCAGCCGAGAAAGGATGAGTGGCTACACCTTC. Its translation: CATSRERMSGYTF.

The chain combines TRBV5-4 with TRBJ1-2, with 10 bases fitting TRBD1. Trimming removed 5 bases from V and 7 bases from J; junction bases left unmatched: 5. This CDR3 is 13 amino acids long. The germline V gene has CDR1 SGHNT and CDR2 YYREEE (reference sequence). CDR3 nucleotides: TGTGCCAGCAGTTACGACAGGGGGCTTGGCTACACCTTC. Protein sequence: CASSYDRGLGYTF.

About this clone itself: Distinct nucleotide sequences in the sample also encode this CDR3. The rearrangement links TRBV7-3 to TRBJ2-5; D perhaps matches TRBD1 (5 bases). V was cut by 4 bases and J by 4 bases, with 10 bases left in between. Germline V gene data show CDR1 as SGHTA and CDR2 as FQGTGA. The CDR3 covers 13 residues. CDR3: CASSSQGGETQYF. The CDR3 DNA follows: TGTGCCAGCAGCTCGCAGGGTGGAGAGACCCAGTACTTC.

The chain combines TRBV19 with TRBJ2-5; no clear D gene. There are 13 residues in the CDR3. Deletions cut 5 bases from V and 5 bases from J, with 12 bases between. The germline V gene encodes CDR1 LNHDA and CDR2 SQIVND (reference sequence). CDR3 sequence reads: CASSGVATETQYF. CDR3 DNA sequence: TGTGCCAGTAGTGGTGTGGCTACTGAGACCCAGTACTTC.

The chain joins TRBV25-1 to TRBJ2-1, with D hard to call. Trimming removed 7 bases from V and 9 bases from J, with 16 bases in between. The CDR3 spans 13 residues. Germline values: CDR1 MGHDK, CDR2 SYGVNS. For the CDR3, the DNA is TGTGCCAGCACGGATCCAGGTCCCGGTGAGCAGTTCTTC. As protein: CASTDPGPGEQFF.

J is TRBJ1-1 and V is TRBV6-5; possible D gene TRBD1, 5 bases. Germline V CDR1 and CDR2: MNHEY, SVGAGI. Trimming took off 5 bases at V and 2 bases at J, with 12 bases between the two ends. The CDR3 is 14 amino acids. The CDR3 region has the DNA TGTGCCAGCAGTCGGGACGGAAGCAACACTGAAGCTTTCTTT. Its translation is CASSRDGSNTEAFF.

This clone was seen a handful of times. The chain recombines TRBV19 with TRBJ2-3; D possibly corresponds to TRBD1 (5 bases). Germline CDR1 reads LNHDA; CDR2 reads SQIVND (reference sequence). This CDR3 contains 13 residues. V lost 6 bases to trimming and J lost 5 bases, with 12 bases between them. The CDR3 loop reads CASSYVTGDTQYF. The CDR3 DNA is TGTGCCAGTAGCTACGTCACAGGAGATACGCAGTATTTT.

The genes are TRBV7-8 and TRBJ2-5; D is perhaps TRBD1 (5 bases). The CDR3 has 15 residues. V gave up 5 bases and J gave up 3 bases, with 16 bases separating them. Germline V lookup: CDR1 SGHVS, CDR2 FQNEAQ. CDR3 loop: CASSHKGWPKETQYF. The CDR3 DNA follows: TGTGCCAGCAGCCATAAGGGGTGGCCCAAAGAGACCCAGTACTTC.

CDR3 region: CASSLDRSRGVATQYF. The CDR3 nucleotides are TGTGCCAGCAGCTTAGATCGGTCGAGGGGGGTGGCGACCCAGTACTTC. The gene calls are TRBV11-2 and TRBJ2-5, with D perhaps TRBD1 or TRBD2 (6 bases each). There are 16 residues in the CDR3. V was pared by 0 bases and J by 7 bases, with 18 bases between. Germline V gene sequence: CDR1 SGHAT, CDR2 FQNNGV.

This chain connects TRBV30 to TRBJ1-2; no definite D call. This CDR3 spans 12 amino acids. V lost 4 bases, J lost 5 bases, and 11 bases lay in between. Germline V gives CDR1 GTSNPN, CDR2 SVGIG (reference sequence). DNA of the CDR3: TGTGCCTGGACAACCGTGGGGTATGGCTACACCTTC. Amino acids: CAWTTVGYGYTF.

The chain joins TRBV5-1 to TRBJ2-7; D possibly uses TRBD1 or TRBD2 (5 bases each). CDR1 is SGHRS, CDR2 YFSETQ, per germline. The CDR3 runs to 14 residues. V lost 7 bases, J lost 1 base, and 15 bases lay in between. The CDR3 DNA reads TGCGCCAGCTCACCTCGAGGGGATTCCTACGAGCAGTACTTC. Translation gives CASSPRGDSYEQYF.

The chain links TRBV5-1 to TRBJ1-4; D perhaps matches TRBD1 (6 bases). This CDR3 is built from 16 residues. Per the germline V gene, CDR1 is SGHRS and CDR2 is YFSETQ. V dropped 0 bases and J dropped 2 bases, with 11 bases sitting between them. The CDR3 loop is CASSLGPTGTNEKLFF. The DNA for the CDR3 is TGCGCCAGCAGCTTGGGCCCGACAGGTACTAATGAAAAACTGTTTTTT.

CDR3 amino acids: CASSSTGTVDGYTF. The CDR3 nucleotides read TGTGCCAGCAGCTCGACCGGCACCGTGGATGGCTACACCTTC. The V and J genes are TRBV5-5 and TRBJ1-2; no reliable D call. The germline CDR1 and CDR2 sequences are SGHKS and YYEKEE (reference sequence). The V and J ends lost 3 bases and 6 bases respectively, with 15 bases between them. The CDR3 totals 14 residues.

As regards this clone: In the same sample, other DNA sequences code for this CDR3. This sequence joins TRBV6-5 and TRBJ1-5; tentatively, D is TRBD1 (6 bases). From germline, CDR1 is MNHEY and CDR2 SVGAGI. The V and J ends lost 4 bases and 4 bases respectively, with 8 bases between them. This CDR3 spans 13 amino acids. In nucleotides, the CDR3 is TGTGCCAGCAGTTGGGGGCGGAATCAGCCCCAGCATTTT. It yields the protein CASSWGRNQPQHF.

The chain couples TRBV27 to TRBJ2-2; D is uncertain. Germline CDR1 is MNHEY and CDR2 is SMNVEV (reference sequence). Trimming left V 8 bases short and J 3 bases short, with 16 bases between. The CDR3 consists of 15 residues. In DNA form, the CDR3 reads TGTGCCAGCGCCTCGGGTGCAGACTACACCGGGGAGCTGTTTTTT. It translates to CASASGADYTGELFF.

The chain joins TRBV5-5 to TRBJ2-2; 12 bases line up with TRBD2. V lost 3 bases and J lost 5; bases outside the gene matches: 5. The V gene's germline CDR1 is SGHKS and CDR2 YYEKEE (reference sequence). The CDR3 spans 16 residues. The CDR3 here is CASSSTGTSGTGELFF. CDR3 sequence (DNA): TGTGCCAGCAGCTCTACCGGGACTAGCGGGACCGGGGAGCTGTTTTTT.

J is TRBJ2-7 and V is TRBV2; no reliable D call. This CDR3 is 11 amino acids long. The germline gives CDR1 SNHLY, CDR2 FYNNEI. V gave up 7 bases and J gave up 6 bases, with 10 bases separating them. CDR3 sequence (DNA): TGTGCCAGCACCCCCTACTCCGAGCAGTACTTC. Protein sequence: CASTPYSEQYF. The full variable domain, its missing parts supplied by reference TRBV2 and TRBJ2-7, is EPEVTQTPSHQVTQMGQEVILRCVPISNHLYFYWYRQILGQKVEFLVSFYNNEISEKSEIFDDQFSVERPDGSNFTLKIRSTKLEDSAMYFCASTPYSEQYFGPGTRLTVT.

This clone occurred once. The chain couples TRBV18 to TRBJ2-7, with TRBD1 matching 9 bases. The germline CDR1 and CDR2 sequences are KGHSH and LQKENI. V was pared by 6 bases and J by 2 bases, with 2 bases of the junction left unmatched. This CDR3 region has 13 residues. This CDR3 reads CASSGQGPYEQYF. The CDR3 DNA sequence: TGTGCCAGCTCGGGACAGGGTCCCTACGAGCAGTACTTC.

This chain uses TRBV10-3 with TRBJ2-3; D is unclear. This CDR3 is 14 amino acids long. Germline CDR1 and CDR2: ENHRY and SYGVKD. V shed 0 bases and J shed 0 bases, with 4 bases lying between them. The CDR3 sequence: CAISESTSTDTQYF. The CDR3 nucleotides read TGTGCCATCAGTGAGTCGACGAGCACAGATACGCAGTATTTT.